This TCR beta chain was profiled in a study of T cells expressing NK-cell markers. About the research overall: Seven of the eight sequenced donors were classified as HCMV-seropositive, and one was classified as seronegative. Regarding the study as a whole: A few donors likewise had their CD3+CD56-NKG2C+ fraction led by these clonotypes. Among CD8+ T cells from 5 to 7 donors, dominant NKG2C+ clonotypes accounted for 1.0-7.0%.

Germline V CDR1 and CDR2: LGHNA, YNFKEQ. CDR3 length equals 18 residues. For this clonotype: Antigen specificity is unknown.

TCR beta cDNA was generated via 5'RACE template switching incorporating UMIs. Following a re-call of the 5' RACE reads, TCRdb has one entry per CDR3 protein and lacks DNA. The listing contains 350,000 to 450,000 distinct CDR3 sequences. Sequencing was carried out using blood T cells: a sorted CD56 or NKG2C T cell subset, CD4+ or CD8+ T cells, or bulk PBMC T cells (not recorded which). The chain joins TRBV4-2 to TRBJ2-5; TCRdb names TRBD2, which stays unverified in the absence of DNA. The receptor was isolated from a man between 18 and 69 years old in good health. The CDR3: CASSHPEAGGPRRETQYF.